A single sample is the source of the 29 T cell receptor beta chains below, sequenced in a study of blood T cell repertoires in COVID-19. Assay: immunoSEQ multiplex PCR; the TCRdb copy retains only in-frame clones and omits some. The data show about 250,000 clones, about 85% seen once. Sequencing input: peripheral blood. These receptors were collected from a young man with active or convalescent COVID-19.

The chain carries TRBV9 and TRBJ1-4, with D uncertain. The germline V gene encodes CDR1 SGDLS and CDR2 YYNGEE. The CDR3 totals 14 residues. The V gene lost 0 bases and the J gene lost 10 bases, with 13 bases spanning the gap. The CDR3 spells CASSVESALGKLFF. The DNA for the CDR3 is TGTGCCAGCAGCGTAGAGAGTGCACTCGGAAAACTGTTTTTT.

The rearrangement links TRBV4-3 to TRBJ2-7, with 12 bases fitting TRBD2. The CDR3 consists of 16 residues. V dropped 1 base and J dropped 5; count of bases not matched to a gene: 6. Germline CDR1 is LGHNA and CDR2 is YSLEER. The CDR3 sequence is CASSQALAGGQDEQYF. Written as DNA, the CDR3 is TGCGCCAGCAGCCAAGCCCTAGCGGGAGGGCAAGACGAGCAGTACTTC.

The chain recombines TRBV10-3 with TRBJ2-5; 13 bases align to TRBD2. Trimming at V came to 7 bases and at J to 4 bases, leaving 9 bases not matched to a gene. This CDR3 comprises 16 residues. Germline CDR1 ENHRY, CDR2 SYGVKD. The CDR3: CAINALAGGPSETQYF. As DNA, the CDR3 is TGTGCCATCAACGCACTAGCGGGGGGGCCGTCAGAGACCCAGTACTTC.

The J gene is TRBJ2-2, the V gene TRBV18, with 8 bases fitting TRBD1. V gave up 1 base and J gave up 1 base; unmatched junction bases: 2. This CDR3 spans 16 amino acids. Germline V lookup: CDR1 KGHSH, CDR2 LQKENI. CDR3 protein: CASSPQGTGNTGELFF. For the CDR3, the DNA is TGTGCCAGCTCACCACAAGGGACAGGGAACACCGGGGAGCTGTTTTTT.

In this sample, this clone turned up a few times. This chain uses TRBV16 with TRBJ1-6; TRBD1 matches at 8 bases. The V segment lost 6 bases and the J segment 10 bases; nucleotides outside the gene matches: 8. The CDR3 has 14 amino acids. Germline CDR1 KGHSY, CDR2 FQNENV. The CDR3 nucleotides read TGTGCCAGCAGTACTCAGGGGGCAGGGTCACCCCTCCACTTT. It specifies CASSTQGAGSPLHF.

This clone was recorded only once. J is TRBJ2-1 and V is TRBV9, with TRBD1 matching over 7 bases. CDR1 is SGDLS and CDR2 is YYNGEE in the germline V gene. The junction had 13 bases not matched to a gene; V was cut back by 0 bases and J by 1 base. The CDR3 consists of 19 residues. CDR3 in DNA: TGTGCCAGCAGCGTAGCTACAGGGGCCCCAGAGGTTTCCTACAATGAGCAGTTCTTC. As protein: CASSVATGAPEVSYNEQFF.

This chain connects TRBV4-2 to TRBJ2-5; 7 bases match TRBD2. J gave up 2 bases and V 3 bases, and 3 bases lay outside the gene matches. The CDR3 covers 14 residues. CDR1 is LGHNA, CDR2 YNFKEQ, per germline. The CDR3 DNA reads TGTGCCAGCAGCCAGTTTAGCGGGCAAGAGACCCAGTACTTC. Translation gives CASSQFSGQETQYF.

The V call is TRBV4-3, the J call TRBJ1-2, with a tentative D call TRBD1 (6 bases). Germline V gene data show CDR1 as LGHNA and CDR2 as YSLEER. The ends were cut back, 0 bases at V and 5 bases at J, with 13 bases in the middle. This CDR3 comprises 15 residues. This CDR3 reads CASSQDYGQPYGYTF. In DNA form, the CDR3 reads TGCGCCAGCAGCCAAGATTATGGACAGCCTTATGGCTACACCTTC.

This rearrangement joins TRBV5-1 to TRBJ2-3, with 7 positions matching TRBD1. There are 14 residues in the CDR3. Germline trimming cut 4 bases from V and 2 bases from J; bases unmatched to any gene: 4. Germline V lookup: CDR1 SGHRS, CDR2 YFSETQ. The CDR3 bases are TGCGCCAGCAGCCCGGGGACAGCCACAGATACGCAGTATTTT. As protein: CASSPGTATDTQYF.

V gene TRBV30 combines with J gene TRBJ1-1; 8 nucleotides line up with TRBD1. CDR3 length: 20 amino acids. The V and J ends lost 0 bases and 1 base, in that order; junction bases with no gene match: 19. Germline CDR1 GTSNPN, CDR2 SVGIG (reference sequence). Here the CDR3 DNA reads TGTGCCTGGAGTGTAATTTATCCAGGACAGGGTTTTATCGGGAACACTGAAGCTTTCTTT. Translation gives CAWSVIYPGQGFIGNTEAFF.

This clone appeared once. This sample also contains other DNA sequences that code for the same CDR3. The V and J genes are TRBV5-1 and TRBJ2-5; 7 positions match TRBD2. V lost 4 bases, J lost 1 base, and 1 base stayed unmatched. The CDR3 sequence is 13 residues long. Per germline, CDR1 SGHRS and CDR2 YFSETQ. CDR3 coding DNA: TGCGCCAGCAGCGGCGGGGGCCAAGAGACCCAGTACTTC. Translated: CASSGGGQETQYF.

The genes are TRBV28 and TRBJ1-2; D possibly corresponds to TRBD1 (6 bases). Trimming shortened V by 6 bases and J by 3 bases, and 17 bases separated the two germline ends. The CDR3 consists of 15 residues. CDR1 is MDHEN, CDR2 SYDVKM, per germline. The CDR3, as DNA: TGTGCCAGCAGAAATCAGGGGAGTCTGGACTATGGCTACACCTTC. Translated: CASRNQGSLDYGYTF.

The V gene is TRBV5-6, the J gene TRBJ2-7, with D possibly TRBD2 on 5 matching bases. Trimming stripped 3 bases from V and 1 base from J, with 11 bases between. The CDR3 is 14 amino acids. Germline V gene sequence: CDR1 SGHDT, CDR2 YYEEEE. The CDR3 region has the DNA TGTGCCAGCAGCTCCGCACTAGATTCCTACGAGCAGTACTTC. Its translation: CASSSALDSYEQYF.

CDR3 protein: CASSLSFQGSNLQNIQYF. In DNA, the CDR3 is TGTGCCAGCAGCTTATCTTTCCAGGGGTCGAACCTCCAAAACATTCAGTACTTC. The chain combines TRBV7-6 with TRBJ2-4; a weak D match, TRBD1 (6 bases). The CDR3 covers 18 residues. Trimming left V 2 bases short and J 5 bases short, with 22 bases between. CDR1 is SGHVS, CDR2 FNYEAQ, per germline. Combining the CDR3 with reference TRBV7-6 and TRBJ2-4 gives the whole variable domain GAGVSQSPRYKVTKRGQDVALRCDPISGHVSLYWYRQALGQGPEFLTYFNYEAQQDKSGLPNDRFSAERPEGSISTLTIQRTEQRDSAMYRCASSLSFQGSNLQNIQYFGAGTRLSVL.

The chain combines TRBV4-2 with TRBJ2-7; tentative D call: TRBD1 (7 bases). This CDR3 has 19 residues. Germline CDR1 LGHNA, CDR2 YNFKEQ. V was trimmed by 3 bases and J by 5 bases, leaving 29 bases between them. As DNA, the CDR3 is TGTGCCAGCAGCCAGGCCCGCGTAAGGGGACTCGACAGGGCCCACGAGCAGTACTTC. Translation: CASSQARVRGLDRAHEQYF.

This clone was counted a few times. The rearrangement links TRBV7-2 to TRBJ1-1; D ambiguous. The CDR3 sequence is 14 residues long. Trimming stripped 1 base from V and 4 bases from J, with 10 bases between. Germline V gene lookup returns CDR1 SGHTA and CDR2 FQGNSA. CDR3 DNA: TGTGCCAGCAGCTTAGATGCCGGTATCACTGAAGCTTTCTTT. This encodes CASSLDAGITEAFF.

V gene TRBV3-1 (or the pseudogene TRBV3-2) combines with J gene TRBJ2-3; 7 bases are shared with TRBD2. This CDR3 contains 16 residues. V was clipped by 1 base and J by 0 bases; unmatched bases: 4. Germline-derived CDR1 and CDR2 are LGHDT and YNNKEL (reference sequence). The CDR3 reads CASSQGTGGSTDTQYF. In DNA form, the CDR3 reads TGTGCCAGCAGCCAAGGAACCGGGGGGAGCACAGATACGCAGTATTTT.

The CDR3 nucleotides read TGTGCCAGCAGCCAAGACCCGACAGGGGTGGACACCGGGGAGCTGTTTTTT. It codes for CASSQDPTGVDTGELFF. The V call is TRBV3-1 (or the pseudogene TRBV3-2), the J call TRBJ2-2; 8 nucleotides agree with TRBD1. V lost 0 bases, J lost 3 bases, and 6 bases stayed unmatched. The CDR3 runs to 17 residues. The germline CDR1 and CDR2 sequences are LGHDT and YNNKEL (reference sequence).

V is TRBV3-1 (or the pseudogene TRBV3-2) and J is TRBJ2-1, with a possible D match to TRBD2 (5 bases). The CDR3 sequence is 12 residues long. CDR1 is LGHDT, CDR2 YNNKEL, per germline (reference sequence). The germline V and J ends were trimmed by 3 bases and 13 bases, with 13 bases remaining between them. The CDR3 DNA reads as TGTGCCAGCAGCCACCCTAGAGGGCCTCAGTTCTTC. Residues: CASSHPRGPQFF.

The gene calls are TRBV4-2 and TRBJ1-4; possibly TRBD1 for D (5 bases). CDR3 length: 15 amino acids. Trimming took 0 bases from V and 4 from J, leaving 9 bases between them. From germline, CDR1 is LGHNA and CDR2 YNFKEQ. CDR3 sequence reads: CASSQDGAVNEKLFF. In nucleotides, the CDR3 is TGTGCCAGCAGCCAAGATGGGGCGGTTAATGAAAAACTGTTTTTT.

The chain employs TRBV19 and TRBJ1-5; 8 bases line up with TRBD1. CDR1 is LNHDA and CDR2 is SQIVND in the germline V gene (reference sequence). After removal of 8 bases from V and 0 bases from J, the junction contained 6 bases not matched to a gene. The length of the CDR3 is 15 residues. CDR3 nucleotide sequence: TGTGCCAGTGCCGGGACAGGTGGTAGCAATCAGCCCCAGCATTTT. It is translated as CASAGTGGSNQPQHF.

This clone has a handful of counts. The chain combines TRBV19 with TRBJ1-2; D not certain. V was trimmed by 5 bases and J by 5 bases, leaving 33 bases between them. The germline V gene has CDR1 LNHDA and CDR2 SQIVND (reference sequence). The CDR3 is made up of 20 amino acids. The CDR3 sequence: CASSPSPRGSYALQLYGYTF. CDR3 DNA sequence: TGTGCCAGTAGTCCCTCCCCCCGCGGATCATATGCCCTCCAACTTTATGGCTACACCTTC.

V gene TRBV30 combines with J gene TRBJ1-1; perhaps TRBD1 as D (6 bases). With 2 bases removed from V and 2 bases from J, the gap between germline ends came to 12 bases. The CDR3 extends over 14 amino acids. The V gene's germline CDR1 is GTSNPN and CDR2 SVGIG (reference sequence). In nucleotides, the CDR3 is TGTGCCTGGAGTATAGGACAGTTTAACACTGAAGCTTTCTTT. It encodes CAWSIGQFNTEAFF.

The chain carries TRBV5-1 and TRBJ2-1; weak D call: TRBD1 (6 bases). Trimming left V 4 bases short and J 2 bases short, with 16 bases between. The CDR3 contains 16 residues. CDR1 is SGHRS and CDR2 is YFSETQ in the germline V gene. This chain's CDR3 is CASSPPRTVTYNEQFF. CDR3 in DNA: TGCGCCAGCAGCCCGCCCCGGACAGTTACCTACAATGAGCAGTTCTTC.

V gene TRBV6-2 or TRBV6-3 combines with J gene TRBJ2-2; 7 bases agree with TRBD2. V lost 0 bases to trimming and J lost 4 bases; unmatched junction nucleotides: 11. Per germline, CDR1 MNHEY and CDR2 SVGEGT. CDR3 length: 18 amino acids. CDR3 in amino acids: CASSYSSWGGLFTGELFF. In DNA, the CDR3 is TGTGCCAGCAGTTACTCGAGCTGGGGGGGACTGTTCACCGGGGAGCTGTTTTTT.

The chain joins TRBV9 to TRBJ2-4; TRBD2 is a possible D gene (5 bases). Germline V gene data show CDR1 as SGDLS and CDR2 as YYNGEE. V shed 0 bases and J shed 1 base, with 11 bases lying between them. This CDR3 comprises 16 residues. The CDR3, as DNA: TGTGCCAGCAGCGTAGACGGAGGAACGGCCAAAAACATTCAGTACTTC. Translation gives CASSVDGGTAKNIQYF.

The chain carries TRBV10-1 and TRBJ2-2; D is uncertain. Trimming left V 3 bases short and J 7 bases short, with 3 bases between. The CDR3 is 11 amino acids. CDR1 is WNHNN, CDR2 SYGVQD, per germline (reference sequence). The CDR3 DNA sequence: TGCGCCAGCAGTGATAGCGGGGAGCTGTTTTTT. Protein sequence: CASSDSGELFF.

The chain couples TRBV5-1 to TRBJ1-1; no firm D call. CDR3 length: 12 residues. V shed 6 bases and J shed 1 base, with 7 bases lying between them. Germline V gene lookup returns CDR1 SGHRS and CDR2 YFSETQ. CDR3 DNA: TGCGCCAGCAATTTAGAGAACACTGAAGCTTTCTTT. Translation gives CASNLENTEAFF.

The CDR3 here is CASSQDTGGYEQYF. The CDR3 nucleotides are TGCGCCAGCAGCCAGGACACAGGGGGGTACGAGCAGTACTTC. This rearrangement joins TRBV4-1 to TRBJ2-7, with 8 bases that match TRBD1. V trimming: 3 bases; J trimming: 4 bases; junction bases outside the gene matches: 5. Germline CDR1 reads MGHRA; CDR2 reads YSYEKL. The CDR3 spans 14 residues.